This TCR beta chain was profiled in a study of blood T cell repertoires in COVID-19 (dated by TCRdb to 2020 to 2021). Study-wide context: Samples covering the acute and convalescent phases of COVID-19 were provided by collaborators in the United States, Italy and Spain. Sample metadata almost always included a de-identified subject ID, COVID-19 status, age in years and sex. The samples were drawn from the first 160 participants of the ongoing ImmuneRACE study and from about 1,200 subjects provided by 6 global collaborators. HLA class I and class II types, where available, came from metadata supplied by the sample provider rather than from assay-based typing. Subjects who had been exposed to COVID-19, were actively infected with it, or had recovered from it provided the deeply sampled blood TCRbeta repertoires that made up the dataset. The prospective study material was composed of cDNA or gDNA derived from T cells, B-cell-depleted T cells, or PBMCs. The repertoires were released in a freely available public database meant as a resource for research on the immune response to SARS-CoV-2.

Broad study findings and their caveats: The amount of clinical and demographic metadata varied by source and participant and was provided uncurated.

Each collaborating institution followed its own protocols to collect whole blood in K2EDTA tubes. For TCRbeta analysis, collaborator samples were shipped as frozen whole blood, as isolated PBMCs, or as DNA extracted from either sample type. The table lists this clone with a few counts. Its cognate antigen has yet to be identified. No much larger clone is present one base from it, and per-base qualities are unavailable. Taken from cysteine to phenylalanine, the CDR3 has 12 residues. Only the CDR3 portion is preserved as DNA: 36 bases, with reading frame beginning at the first base. Based on the germline V gene (reference sequence), the CDR1 and CDR2 sequences are WNHNN and SYGVQD. Trimming takes 5 bases off V and 12 bases off J; junction bases not matched to a gene: 7. The immunoSEQ Assay, a bias-controlled multiplex PCR, was used to amplify TCRbeta CDR3 regions from genomic DNA. The paper's processing steps were these. Within the assay, amplification of reference gene primers was used to estimate how many nucleated cells each sample contained. Sequence reads were collapsed and filtered to measure the absolute abundance of every unique TCRbeta CDR3 rearrangement. For each sample, productive Simpson clonality was calculated by taking the square root of Simpson's diversity index across productive rearrangements. Drawn from immuneACCESS, this table holds only the in-frame rearrangements with V and J called that TCRdb kept. Clones are partly lost; checked studies trace under half to an unresolved V gene and leave the rest unexplained. The V and J calls and the clone size are those of that table, but D and trimming were determined from the DNA. The sample table records 150,000 to 200,000 clones; 74% of these occur just once. 3% of the sample comes from the top ten.

The sequence is built from TRBV10-1 and TRBJ1-1; TRBD1 aligns with 9 central bases. The receptor was isolated from a woman of 80 years or more with acute or convalescent COVID-19. The sample was peripheral blood. The CDR3 protein sequence reads: CASSPGTGRPFF. The nucleotide sequence reads TGCGCCAGCAGTCCCGGGACAGGGAGACCTTTCTTT.